Following are 15 T cell receptor beta chains from one sample sequenced in a study of blood T cell repertoires in COVID-19 (TCRdb year 2020). The library was obtained by the immunoSEQ multiplex PCR assay. Held by TCRdb, this immuneACCESS table contains in-frame sequences only and omits some clones. Under half of the omission traces to an unresolved V gene where checked; the cause of the rest is unknown. A total of 250,000 to 350,000 clones appear in this sample, approximately 92% of them only once. Of the sample, 6.5% to 8% falls within the top ten clones. Sequenced input: peripheral blood. All receptors derive from a woman aged 25 to 45 with COVID-19, enrolled during active disease.

CDR3 sequence reads: CASSQSGVLGYGYTF. CDR3 DNA sequence: TGCGCCAGCAGCCAATCAGGGGTTTTGGGCTATGGCTACACCTTC. The chain links TRBV4-1 to TRBJ1-2; D perhaps matches TRBD1 (6 bases). V was shortened by 2 bases and J by 4 bases, with 14 bases between the two germline ends. The germline V gene encodes CDR1 MGHRA and CDR2 YSYEKL. CDR3 length: 15 amino acids.

This clone was counted between two and nine times. The genes are TRBV7-3 and TRBJ1-6, with a tentative D call TRBD1 (5 bases). CDR3 length equals 13 residues. The germline V gene has CDR1 SGHTA and CDR2 FQGTGA. Trimming removed 5 bases from V and 10 bases from J, with 12 bases in between. The CDR3 coding sequence is TGTGCCAGCAGCCTGGACAAAGGATCACCCCTCCACTTT. It encodes CASSLDKGSPLHF.

Note on this clone: The same CDR3 arises from other DNA sequences in this sample as well. The DNA for the CDR3 is TGTGCCAGCAGCGGACAGGGACGCAATCAGCCCCAGCATTTT. Protein product: CASSGQGRNQPQHF. This sequence joins TRBV2 and TRBJ1-5; the match to TRBD1 covers 8 bases. There are 14 residues in the CDR3. The trim removed 6 bases at V and 2 bases at J, leaving 3 bases unmatched. Germline CDR1 and CDR2: SNHLY and FYNNEI.

This clone was counted a few times. The chain links TRBV6-5 to TRBJ1-1; D gene uncertain. This CDR3 has 12 amino acids. Germline lookup yields CDR1 MNHEY and CDR2 SVGAGI. As DNA, the CDR3 is TGTGAAACCTCGGGGAACACTGGTGAAGCTTTCTTT. Translated: CETSGNTGEAFF.

The CDR3 here is CASSVVPSGEGKQFF. CDR3 nucleotide sequence: TGTGCCAGCAGTGTGGTGCCTAGCGGCGAGGGGAAGCAGTTCTTC. V usage is TRBV2 and J usage is TRBJ2-1; 7 positions match TRBD2. The V gene end was trimmed by 4 bases and the J gene end by 11 bases; junction bases not matched to a gene: 14. The length of the CDR3 is 15 residues. Germline V gene data show CDR1 as SNHLY and CDR2 as FYNNEI. The full variable domain, with the rest looked up from reference TRBV2 and TRBJ2-1, is EPEVTQTPSHQVTQMGQEVILRCVPISNHLYFYWYRQILGQKVEFLVSFYNNEISEKSEIFDDQFSVERPDGSNFTLKIRSTKLEDSAMYFCASSVVPSGEGKQFFGPGTRLTVL.

J is TRBJ1-3 and V is TRBV2; 8 bases are a match to TRBD1. CDR1 is SNHLY and CDR2 is FYNNEI in the germline V gene. The CDR3 has 15 residues. V shed 6 bases, J shed 3 bases, and the junction held 7 bases outside the gene matches. The CDR3 sequence is CASSLDRGGGNTIYF. The DNA of the CDR3 is TGTGCCAGCAGCCTCGACAGGGGAGGTGGAAACACCATATATTTT.

This sequence joins TRBV5-3 and TRBJ2-3; D may be TRBD2 (5 bases). TRBV5-3 has ORF status, its function being uncertain. This CDR3 comprises 13 residues. Trimming removed 6 bases at V and 2 bases at J, with 10 bases between. DNA of the CDR3: TGTGCCAGAATCCAGCGGAACACAGATACGCAGTATTTT. It codes for CARIQRNTDTQYF.

DNA of the CDR3: TGTGCCAGCAGCTTAAGACTAGGCCCCACGATCTCCTACGAGCAGTACTTC. Its translation is CASSLRLGPTISYEQYF. This chain uses TRBV7-8 with TRBJ2-7; D is possibly TRBD2 (6 bases). This CDR3 comprises 17 residues. The germline gives CDR1 SGHVS, CDR2 FQNEAQ. Trimming removed 2 bases from V and 0 bases from J, with 17 bases in between. Based on the CDR3 plus reference TRBV7-8 and TRBJ2-7, the full variable domain is GAGVSQSPRYKVAKRGQDVALRCDPISGHVSLFWYQQALGQGPEFLTYFQNEAQLDKSGLPSDRFFAERPEGSVSTLKIQRTQQEDSAVYLCASSLRLGPTISYEQYFGPGTRLTVT.

J is TRBJ1-2 and V is TRBV11-2; no clear D. The CDR3 totals 14 residues. The V gene's germline CDR1 is SGHAT and CDR2 FQNNGV. Trimming removed 1 base at V and 7 bases at J, with 13 bases between. DNA for the CDR3: TGTGCCAGCAGCTTAGGGCGTCAAGGCGGTGGCTACACCTTC. It encodes CASSLGRQGGGYTF.

This chain joins TRBV7-9 and TRBJ1-4; D is unclear. Germline CDR1 reads SEHNR; CDR2 reads FQNEAQ (reference sequence). The V and J ends lost 5 bases and 13 bases respectively, with 20 bases between them. The CDR3 spans 14 residues. CDR3 loop: CASSIERERIGLFF. CDR3 in DNA: TGTGCCAGCAGCATCGAGAGGGAACGGATTGGACTGTTTTTT. The whole variable domain, remainder taken from reference TRBV7-9 and TRBJ1-4, is DTGVSQNPRHKITKRGQNVTFRCDPISEHNRLYWYRQTLGQGPEFLTYFQNEAQLEKSRLLSDRFSAERPKGSFSTLEIQRTEQGDSAMYLCASSIERERIGLFFGSGTQLSVL.

This clone was seen just once. V gene TRBV4-1 combines with J gene TRBJ1-2; D unclear. The CDR3 extends over 15 amino acids. From germline, CDR1 is MGHRA and CDR2 YSYEKL. Trimming took off 0 bases at V and 4 bases at J, with 12 bases between the two ends. CDR3 sequence (DNA): TGCGCCAGCAGCCAAGATTGGGCCAGCACCTATGGCTACACCTTC. It is translated as CASSQDWASTYGYTF.

The V gene is TRBV6-5, the J gene TRBJ1-6; tentative D call: TRBD1 (6 bases). The V end lost 5 bases, the J end lost 6 bases, and 14 bases lay between the germline ends. Per germline, CDR1 MNHEY and CDR2 SVGAGI. The CDR3 is 15 amino acids. In DNA form, the CDR3 reads TGTGCCAGCAGTCCCTATGGGGGCGTTAATTCACCCCTCCACTTT. It specifies CASSPYGGVNSPLHF.

This chain links TRBV5-1 with TRBJ2-2; 7 nucleotides line up with TRBD1. This CDR3 spans 15 amino acids. The germline V gene has CDR1 SGHRS and CDR2 YFSETQ. Trimming at V came to 6 bases and at J to 0 bases, leaving 5 bases not matched to a gene. The CDR3 nucleotides read TGCGCCAGCAATACCGGGACAGCGAACACCGGGGAGCTGTTTTTT. Residues: CASNTGTANTGELFF.

The rearrangement uses TRBV28 and TRBJ2-7; TRBD1 aligns across 11 bases. The V gene's germline CDR1 is MDHEN and CDR2 SYDVKM. The CDR3 totals 15 residues. V lost 4 bases to trimming and J lost 4 bases; unmatched junction nucleotides: 6. This CDR3 is CASSSWTGGAYEQYF. For the CDR3, the DNA is TGTGCCAGCAGTTCCTGGACAGGGGGCGCGTACGAGCAGTACTTC. Together with reference TRBV28 and TRBJ2-7, the CDR3 gives the full variable domain: DVKVTQSSRYLVKRTGEKVFLECVQDMDHENMFWYRQDPGLGLRLIYFSYDVKMKEKGDIPEGYSVSREKKERFSLILESASTNQTSMYLCASSSWTGGAYEQYFGPGTRLTVT.

J is TRBJ2-2 and V is TRBV28, with 10 nucleotides matching TRBD1. The CDR3 spans 17 residues. Germline assignment: CDR1 MDHEN and CDR2 SYDVKM. After removal of 5 bases from V and 3 bases from J, the junction contained 9 bases not matched to a gene. The CDR3 DNA reads TGTGCCAGCAGTACCTTCGGGACAGGGGCGGACACCGGGGAGCTGTTTTTT. Its translation is CASSTFGTGADTGELFF.